The clone carrying this TCR beta chain was picked up one time. These data belong to a study of blood T cell repertoires in COVID-19. Study in general: The analysed material was cDNA or gDNA that came from T cells, B-cell-depleted T cells, or PBMCs.

Original methodology: Scientists estimated how many nucleated cells there were by amplifying reference gene primers. TCRdb's copy holds only in-frame clones and misses some; the assay was immunoSEQ multiplex PCR. Clone size and V and J calls were adopted from that table, with D and trimming inferred from the DNA. The data show around 100,000 clones, about 85% seen once. The CDR3 is 14 amino acids. Germline assignment: CDR1 LGHDT and CDR2 YNNKEL (reference sequence). V lost 1 base and J 6 bases, leaving 12 bases between the germline ends. V usage is TRBV3-1 (or the pseudogene TRBV3-2) and J usage is TRBJ1-1, with a tentative D call TRBD1 (5 bases). The TCR sequence derives from a human donor in a cohort sampled during active COVID-19. The specimen sequenced was peripheral blood. This chain's CDR3 is CASSQAGGEAEAFF. Here the CDR3 DNA reads TGTGCCAGCAGCCAAGCGGGAGGGGAGGCTGAAGCTTTCTTT.